This TCR beta chain was identified in a study of blood T cell repertoires in COVID-19. Study-level information: Whether acute or convalescent, the COVID-19 samples came from the United States, Italy and Spain.

The germline V gene has CDR1 KGHSH and CDR2 LQKENI. The CDR3 consists of 14 residues. Deletions cut 4 bases from V and 6 bases from J, with 16 bases between. As processed by the authors: Amplification from reference gene primers served as the basis for estimated nucleated cell counts. Sequencing used immunoSEQ multiplex PCR; TCRdb keeps in-frame clones, though not all of them. The V and J calls and clone size were taken over from that table, and D and trimming were inferred from the DNA. This table has approximately 80,000 clones, about 83% appearing once. Input material: peripheral blood. The rearrangement links TRBV18 to TRBJ2-7, with D possibly matching TRBD1 (6 bases). This clonotype was obtained from a man in his fifties with active COVID-19. CDR3 in amino acids: CASSLLSRGGEQYF. The DNA of the CDR3 is TGTGCCAGCTCACTCCTGAGCAGGGGTGGCGAGCAGTACTTC.